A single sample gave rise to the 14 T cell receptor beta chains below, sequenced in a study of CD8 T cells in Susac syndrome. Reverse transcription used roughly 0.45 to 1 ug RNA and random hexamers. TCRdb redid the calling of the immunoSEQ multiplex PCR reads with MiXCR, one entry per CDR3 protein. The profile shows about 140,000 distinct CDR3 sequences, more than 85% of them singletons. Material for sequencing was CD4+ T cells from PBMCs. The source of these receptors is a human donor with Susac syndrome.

The CDR3 reads CASSVGASGGPSQYF. The CDR3 region has the DNA TGTGCCAGCAGCGTAGGCGCTAGCGGGGGTCCATCGCAGTATTTT. The J gene is TRBJ2-3, the V gene TRBV9; 10 bases fit TRBD2. Germline V lookup: CDR1 SGDLS, CDR2 YYNGEE. V lost 0 bases, J lost 10 bases, and 8 bases stayed unmatched. There are 15 residues in the CDR3.

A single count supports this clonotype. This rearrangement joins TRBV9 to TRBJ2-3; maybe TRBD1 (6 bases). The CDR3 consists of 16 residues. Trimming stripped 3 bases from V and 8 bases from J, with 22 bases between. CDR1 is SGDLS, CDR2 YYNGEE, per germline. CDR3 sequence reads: CASSGQQGSSGGTQYF. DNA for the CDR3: TGTGCCAGCAGCGGCCAACAGGGATCCAGCGGAGGTACGCAGTATTTT.

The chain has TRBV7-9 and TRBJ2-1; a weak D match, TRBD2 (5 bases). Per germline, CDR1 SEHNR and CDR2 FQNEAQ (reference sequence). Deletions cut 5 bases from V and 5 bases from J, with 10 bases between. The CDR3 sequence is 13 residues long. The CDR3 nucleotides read TGTGCCAGCAGCCCCGGGAAAGACAATGAGCAGTTCTTC. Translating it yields CASSPGKDNEQFF.

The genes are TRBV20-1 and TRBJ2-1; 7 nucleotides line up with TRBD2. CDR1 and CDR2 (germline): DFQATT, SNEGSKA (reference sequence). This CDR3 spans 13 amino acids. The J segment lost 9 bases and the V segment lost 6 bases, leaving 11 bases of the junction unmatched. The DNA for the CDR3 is TGCAGTGCCCTGTGGGGAGGGCGGAGTGAGCAGTTCTTC. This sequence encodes CSALWGGRSEQFF.

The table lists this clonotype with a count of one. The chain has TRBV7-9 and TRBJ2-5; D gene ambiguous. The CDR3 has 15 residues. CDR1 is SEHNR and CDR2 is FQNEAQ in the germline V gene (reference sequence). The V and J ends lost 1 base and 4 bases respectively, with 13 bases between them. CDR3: CASSLGVGAPETQYF. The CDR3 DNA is TGTGCCAGCAGCTTAGGGGTCGGAGCCCCAGAGACCCAGTACTTC.

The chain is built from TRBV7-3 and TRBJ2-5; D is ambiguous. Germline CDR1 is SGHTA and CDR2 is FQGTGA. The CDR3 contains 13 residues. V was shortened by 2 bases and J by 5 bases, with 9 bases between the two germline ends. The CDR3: CASSLGASETQYF. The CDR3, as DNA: TGTGCCAGCAGCTTAGGTGCCTCGGAGACCCAGTACTTC.

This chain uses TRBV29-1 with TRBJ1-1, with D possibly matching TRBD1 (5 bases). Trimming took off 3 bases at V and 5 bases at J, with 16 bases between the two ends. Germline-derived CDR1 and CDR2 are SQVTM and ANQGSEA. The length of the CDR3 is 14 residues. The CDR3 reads CSVDLPGRYTEAFF. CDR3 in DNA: TGCAGCGTTGATTTGCCAGGGCGGTATACTGAAGCTTTCTTT.

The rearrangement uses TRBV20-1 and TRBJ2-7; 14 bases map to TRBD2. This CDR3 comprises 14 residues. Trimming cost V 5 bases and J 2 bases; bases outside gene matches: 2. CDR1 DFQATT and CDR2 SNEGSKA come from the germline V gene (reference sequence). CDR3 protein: CSAGLAGGPYEQYF. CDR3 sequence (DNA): TGCAGTGCTGGACTAGCGGGAGGCCCCTACGAGCAGTACTTC.

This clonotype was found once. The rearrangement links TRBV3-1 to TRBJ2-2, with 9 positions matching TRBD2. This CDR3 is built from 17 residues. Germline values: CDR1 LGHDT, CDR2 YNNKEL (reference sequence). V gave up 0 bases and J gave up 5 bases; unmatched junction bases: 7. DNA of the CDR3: TGTGCCAGCAGCCAAGATCTGCGGGGGGGCCAAACCGGGGAGCTGTTTTTT. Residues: CASSQDLRGGQTGELFF.

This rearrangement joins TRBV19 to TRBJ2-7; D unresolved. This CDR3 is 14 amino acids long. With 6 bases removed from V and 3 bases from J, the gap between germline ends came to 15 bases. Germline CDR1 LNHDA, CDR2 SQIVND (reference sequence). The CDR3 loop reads CASSDGSLRYEQYF. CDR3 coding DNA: TGTGCCAGTAGCGATGGTTCTCTACGCTACGAGCAGTACTTC.

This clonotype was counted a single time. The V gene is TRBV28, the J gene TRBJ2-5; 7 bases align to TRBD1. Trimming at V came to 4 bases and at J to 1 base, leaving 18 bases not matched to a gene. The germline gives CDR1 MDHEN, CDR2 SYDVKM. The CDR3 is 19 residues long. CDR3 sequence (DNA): TGTGCCAGCAGTTCAAAGATCTACAGGGGTGCGACGGGCCAAGAGACCCAGTACTTC. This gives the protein CASSSKIYRGATGQETQYF.

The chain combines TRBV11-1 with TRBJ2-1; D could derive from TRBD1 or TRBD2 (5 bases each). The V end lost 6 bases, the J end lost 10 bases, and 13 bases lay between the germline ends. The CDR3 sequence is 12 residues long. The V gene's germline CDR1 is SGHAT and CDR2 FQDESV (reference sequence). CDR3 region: CASSQGVSEQFF. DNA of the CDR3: TGTGCCAGCAGTCAGGGAGTCAGCGAGCAGTTCTTC.

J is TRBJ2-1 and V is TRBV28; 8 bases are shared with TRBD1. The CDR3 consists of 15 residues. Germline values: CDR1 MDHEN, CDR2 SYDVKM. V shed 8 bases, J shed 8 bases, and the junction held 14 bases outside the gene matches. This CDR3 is CASGQGRLEIDEQFF. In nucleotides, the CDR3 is TGTGCCAGCGGACAGGGACGGCTAGAAATCGATGAGCAGTTCTTC. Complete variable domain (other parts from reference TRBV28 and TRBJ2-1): DVKVTQSSRYLVKRTGEKVFLECVQDMDHENMFWYRQDPGLGLRLIYFSYDVKMKEKGDIPEGYSVSREKKERFSLILESASTNQTSMYLCASGQGRLEIDEQFFGPGTRLTVL.

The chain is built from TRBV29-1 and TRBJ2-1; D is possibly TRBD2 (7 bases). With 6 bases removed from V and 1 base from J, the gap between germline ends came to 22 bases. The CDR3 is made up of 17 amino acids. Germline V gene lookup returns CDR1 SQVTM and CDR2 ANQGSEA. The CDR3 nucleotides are TGCAGCGTGGGGGGGGCGGGAGTAGTCGGTTCCTACAATGAGCAGTTCTTC. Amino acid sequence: CSVGGAGVVGSYNEQFF.